Below, one TCR beta chain is given with its context. The antigen it recognizes is unknown. No quality values exist for individual bases; no much larger clone is one base distant. The sample belongs to a study of T cell repertoires in ileal Crohn's disease (dated 2019 in TCRdb). For the wider study: The median duration of disease was approximately 8.3 years, and at the time of surgery less than 40% of patients were active smokers. All patients had surgery for a complication: stricturing disease in around 61% and penetrating disease in roughly 39%. Roughly half of the patients were given postoperative therapy, with some 10 receiving thiopurines and approximately 17 receiving anti-TNF agents. A total of some 150 mucosal samples from some 60 patients were sequenced, collected from several sites on the surgical specimen and at postoperative endoscopy. The study was conducted in parallel with a multicentre cohort built to find predictors of early endoscopic recurrence after ileocolonic resection. A prospective multicentre cohort supplied the 50 or so Crohn's disease patients whose TCR repertoires were analysed. Neoterminal ileum biopsies obtained at postoperative colonoscopy were designated as M6 samples. A Rutgeerts score above i0 was used to define endoscopic postoperative recurrence. Study-level results and caveats: A significantly higher proportion of clonal expansions was observed in active smokers at surgery than in non-smokers (about 25% vs 20%, p=0.02). Only a subgroup of patients, of unstated size, had mucosal CD4 and CD8 T cells sorted and sequenced. Postoperative endoscopy timing varied within the first year after surgery, with a median delay of 6.9 months. Higher high-frequency clone percentages at surgery were associated with endoscopic recurrence; all patients with clonality above 26.8% (18/57) had recurrence. Compared with CD4 T cells, sorted CD8 T cells contained more high-frequency clones, which suggests that the mucosal expansions were mostly CD8.

Trimming costs V 0 bases and J 0 bases, and their ends lie 9 bases apart. Taken from the germline V gene, the CDR1 and CDR2 loops are LGHNA and YSLEER. The CDR3 holds 15 amino acids from the cysteine to the phenylalanine. Solely the CDR3 DNA is kept, with 45 bases framed from the first base. The time point label here, explained by the study, means: neoterminal ileum biopsy at postoperative endoscopy, about 6 months after surgery. Adults with ileal or ileocolonic Crohn's disease for whom ileocolonic resection was indicated were considered eligible. Whole ileal mucosal biopsies were kept frozen at -80 degrees C prior to DNA extraction. Genomic DNA was isolated from frozen whole biopsies using a TRizol-based method, and the DNA was quantified with a NanoDrop 2000 spectrophotometer. For commercial TCRB immunosequencing, 400 to 550 nanograms of biopsy DNA were submitted for each sample. Adaptive Biotechnology amplified CDR3 regions from genomic DNA with a two-step multiplex PCR that controlled for amplification bias. In the first PCR, primers covered every V and J gene segment, and in the second PCR, barcodes and Illumina adapters were added. CDR3 libraries were sequenced on an Illumina instrument. Turning to the authors' computational methods: The analysis drew on both the pipelines supplied by the vendor and custom analysis of the raw data in R/Bioconductor running R version 3.3.0. Clonality, which ranges from 0 to 1, was calculated as the inverse of the normalised Shannon entropy across all productive clones. High-frequency clones were defined as the repertoire share of the top 100 clones, retaining only clones passing a 95% confidence test. Overlap between samples was measured with the Morisita-Horn index, while repertoire diversity was measured with the Simpson index. What TCRdb holds here is the immuneACCESS table cut down to in-frame rearrangements. Part of the clones is not present; checked against another copy, under half of the missing clones reflect an unresolved V gene, and the others are unexplained. V, J and clone size are taken as reported in that table, and D and trimming were inferred from the DNA itself. The sample table shows approximately 18,000 clones, and 60% to 75% are seen once. The biggest ten clones account for 3.5% to 5% of the sample.

The receptor's source is an adult with Crohn's disease. The V gene is TRBV4-3 and the J gene is TRBJ2-7; the D segment could be TRBD2, given 5 matching bases. The sample was ileal tissue. In nucleotides, the sequence is TGCGCCAGCAGCCAAGATGCCGGGGTCTCCTACGAGCAGTACTTC. Its translation reads: CASSQDAGVSYEQYF.